These T cell receptor beta chains were read from a single sample in a study of cytomegalovirus exposure and HLA in healthy donors. Assay used: immunoSEQ multiplex PCR; TCRdb lists only in-frame clones, some missing. The sample has roughly 120,000 clones; 70% to 80% are singletons. The sample comprised PBMCs. The receptor source for this set is a man in his fifties or sixties in good health and CMV-seropositive. Each CDR3 is given with its conserved first and last residue. The D gene is left open where the match is weak. Some rows have no size entry. The others give once, few or many, or a class for an expanded clone.

j_gene: TRBJ2-3; abundance: few; d_gene: TRBD1; len: 14; v_gene: TRBV7-9; CDR3nt: TGTGCCAGCAGCCCAGGACAGGTCACAGATACGCAGTATTTT; CDR3aa: CASSPGQVTDTQYF
j_gene: TRBJ2-3; abundance: once; d_gene: -; len: 17; v_gene: TRBV18; CDR3nt: TGTGCCAGCTCACCCACACCTCGGGGTGAACGGCCAGATACGCAGTATTTT; CDR3aa: CASSPTPRGERPDTQYF
j_gene: TRBJ2-7; abundance: -; d_gene: TRBD1; len: 14; v_gene: TRBV28; CDR3nt: TGTGCCAGCAGGTTACAGGGGATGGTAGGTGAGCAGTACTTC; CDR3aa: CASRLQGMVGEQYF
j_gene: TRBJ2-3; abundance: -; d_gene: TRBD2; len: 15; v_gene: TRBV18; CDR3nt: TGTGCCAGCTCACCGGGAGGGCTTAGCACAGATACGCAGTATTTT; CDR3aa: CASSPGGLSTDTQYF
j_gene: TRBJ2-7; abundance: -; d_gene: TRBD2; len: 16; v_gene: TRBV7-9; CDR3nt: TGTGCCAGCAGCAAATCTGGGACTAGCGGAGGTGTCGAGCAGTACTTC; CDR3aa: CASSKSGTSGGVEQYF
j_gene: TRBJ2-3; abundance: -; d_gene: TRBD2; len: 16; v_gene: TRBV18; CDR3nt: TGTGCCAGCTCACCAATCCTAGCGGGAGGGTCAGATACGCAGTATTTT; CDR3aa: CASSPILAGGSDTQYF
j_gene: TRBJ1-6; abundance: -; d_gene: TRBD1; len: 16; v_gene: TRBV2; CDR3nt: TGTGCCAGCAGTGAGCGACAGGGGTCCTATAATTCACCCCTCCACTTT; CDR3aa: CASSERQGSYNSPLHF
j_gene: TRBJ2-6; abundance: -; d_gene: TRBD1; len: 21; v_gene: TRBV5-1; CDR3nt: TGCGCCAGCAGCCGACCTGGGGATCCGGGACAGTTGGGCTCTGGGGCCAACGTCCTGACTTTC; CDR3aa: CASSRPGDPGQLGSGANVLTF
j_gene: TRBJ2-2; abundance: -; d_gene: TRBD1; len: 15; v_gene: TRBV27; CDR3nt: TGTGCCAGCAGTTTATCGCAGGGGGCGGCCGGGGAGCTGTTTTTT; CDR3aa: CASSLSQGAAGELFF
j_gene: TRBJ2-3; abundance: -; d_gene: TRBD1; len: 14; v_gene: TRBV6-6; CDR3nt: TGTGCCAGCAAAGACCAGGGGGCAATAGATACGCAGTATTTT; CDR3aa: CASKDQGAIDTQYF
j_gene: TRBJ1-2; abundance: -; d_gene: TRBD1; len: 20; v_gene: TRBV4-3; CDR3nt: TGCGCCAGCAGCCAAATCTCCCTGGGCGAGGACAGGGCCACCTTCTATGTCTACACCTTC; CDR3aa: CASSQISLGEDRATFYVYTF
j_gene: TRBJ2-7; abundance: -; d_gene: TRBD1; len: 16; v_gene: TRBV7-9; CDR3nt: TGTGCCAGCAGCTTAGTCCCGACAGGGGGCCCCCACGAGCAGTACTTC; CDR3aa: CASSLVPTGGPHEQYF
j_gene: TRBJ2-3; abundance: -; d_gene: -; len: 14; v_gene: TRBV5-6; CDR3nt: TGTGCCAGCAGCTGGCGGAGGGGAGCAGATACGCAGTATTTT; CDR3aa: CASSWRRGADTQYF
j_gene: TRBJ1-1; abundance: -; d_gene: -; len: 13; v_gene: TRBV7-9; CDR3nt: TGTGCCAGCAGCGAACCAGGGTCGCCAGAAGCTTTCTTT; CDR3aa: CASSEPGSPEAFF
j_gene: TRBJ1-2; abundance: -; d_gene: TRBD1; len: 15; v_gene: TRBV15; CDR3nt: TGTGCCACCAGCAGAGAGGACAGGGGTGACTATGGCTACACCTTC; CDR3aa: CATSREDRGDYGYTF
j_gene: TRBJ2-1; abundance: -; d_gene: -; len: 16; v_gene: TRBV27; CDR3nt: TGTGCCAGCAGTTTATCACCGGGGAGCTCCTACAATGAGCAGTTCTTC; CDR3aa: CASSLSPGSSYNEQFF
j_gene: TRBJ2-7; abundance: -; d_gene: TRBD1; len: 11; v_gene: TRBV20-1; CDR3nt: TGCAGTCCGGGACAGGGTTACGAGCAGTACTTC; CDR3aa: CSPGQGYEQYF
j_gene: TRBJ2-3; abundance: -; d_gene: TRBD2; len: 17; v_gene: TRBV6-1; CDR3nt: TGTGCCAGCAGTGAACTACCGCCGGGAGGGTTAGCAGATACGCAGTATTTT; CDR3aa: CASSELPPGGLADTQYF
j_gene: TRBJ2-7; abundance: -; d_gene: -; len: 13; v_gene: TRBV27; CDR3nt: TGTGCCAGCTCTAAGAGGGGGGGCTACGAGCAGTACTTC; CDR3aa: CASSKRGGYEQYF
j_gene: TRBJ1-4; abundance: -; d_gene: TRBD1; len: 16; v_gene: TRBV5-4; CDR3nt: TGTGCCAGCAGCTCCCGGGACAGGGGGCTCAATGAAAAACTGTTTTTT; CDR3aa: CASSSRDRGLNEKLFF
j_gene: TRBJ2-7; abundance: -; d_gene: TRBD1; len: 15; v_gene: TRBV5-1; CDR3nt: TGCGCCAGCAGTTCGGGACAGCCCTACTCCTACGAGCAGTACTTC; CDR3aa: CASSSGQPYSYEQYF
j_gene: TRBJ1-2; abundance: -; d_gene: TRBD1; len: 17; v_gene: TRBV7-9; CDR3nt: TGTGCCAGCAGTCCCCCCCCCGGGACAGGGGGTCACTATGGCTACACCTTC; CDR3aa: CASSPPPGTGGHYGYTF
j_gene: TRBJ2-7; abundance: -; d_gene: TRBD1; len: 13; v_gene: TRBV27; CDR3nt: TGTGCCAGCAGTCAGGGACAGAACTACGAGCAGTACTTC; CDR3aa: CASSQGQNYEQYF
j_gene: TRBJ2-5; abundance: few; d_gene: TRBD2; len: 15; v_gene: TRBV28; CDR3nt: TGTGCCAGCAGTTTGGGGGCGGGAGGGCCAGGGACCCAGTACTTC; CDR3aa: CASSLGAGGPGTQYF
j_gene: TRBJ2-3; abundance: -; d_gene: TRBD2; len: 19; v_gene: TRBV12-5; CDR3nt: TGTGCTAGTGGTTTGTCCGGGTGGACTAGCGGGAGGCAGGTAGATACGCAGTATTTT; CDR3aa: CASGLSGWTSGRQVDTQYF
j_gene: TRBJ1-1; abundance: -; d_gene: -; len: 15; v_gene: TRBV6-5; CDR3nt: TGTGCCAGCAGTTACTCAACCAACGCTAAAACTGAAGCTTTCTTT; CDR3aa: CASSYSTNAKTEAFF
j_gene: TRBJ1-5; abundance: -; d_gene: -; len: 13; v_gene: TRBV13; CDR3nt: TGTGCCAGCAGCTTACGCAGGGCGGAGCCCCAGCATTTT; CDR3aa: CASSLRRAEPQHF
j_gene: TRBJ2-5; abundance: -; d_gene: TRBD2; len: 15; v_gene: TRBV4-1; CDR3nt: TGCGCCAGCAGCCCCGTTCTGCGGGGGTCTGAGACCCAGTACTTC; CDR3aa: CASSPVLRGSETQYF
j_gene: TRBJ2-1; abundance: once; d_gene: -; len: 16; v_gene: TRBV7-9; CDR3nt: TGTGCCAGCAGCTTATTGGCCGCCAGCTCCTACAATGAGCAGTTCTTC; CDR3aa: CASSLLAASSYNEQFF